A selection of T cell receptor beta chains follows, all from one sample in a study of cytomegalovirus exposure and HLA in healthy donors. The method was immunoSEQ multiplex PCR; TCRdb's version includes in-frame clones alone and lacks a portion of them. The sample lists around 190,000 clones, around four fifths seen once, with around 0.99% in the top ten. The sequenced sample was PBMCs. These receptors came from a woman in her thirties or forties in good health and CMV-seronegative. The CDR3 runs from the conserved cysteine through the conserved F or W. The order of the fields is D gene, clone size, J gene, V gene, CDR3 DNA, CDR3 protein. A D gene is named only where the DNA matches it firmly. The size field is filled for only some rows; it gives once, few, many or a size class.

D: .
size: .
J: TRBJ2-6
V: TRBV18
DNA: TGTGCCAGCTCACCAATAAGGTCTGCCAGTTCTGGGGCCAACGGCCTGACTTTC
CDR3: CASSPIRSASSGANGLTF

D: TRBD2
size: .
J: TRBJ2-2
V: TRBV19
DNA: TGTGCCAGTAGTATAGCGTTCGGGACTATGTCAACCGGGGAGCTGTTTTTT
CDR3: CASSIAFGTMSTGELFF

D: .
size: .
J: TRBJ1-1
V: TRBV9
DNA: TGTGCCAGCAGCCCTCAGGGGAACACTGAAGCTTTCTTT
CDR3: CASSPQGNTEAFF

D: TRBD1
size: .
J: TRBJ2-1
V: TRBV5-6
DNA: TGTGCCAGCAGCTTGGAACAGGGGTACAATGAGCAGTTCTTC
CDR3: CASSLEQGYNEQFF

D: TRBD1
size: .
J: TRBJ2-7
V: TRBV2
DNA: TGTGCCAGCAACCTACAGGGGTTTTCCTACGAGCAGTACTTC
CDR3: CASNLQGFSYEQYF

D: TRBD1
size: .
J: TRBJ2-7
V: TRBV5-1
DNA: TGCGCCAGCAGCCGTCAGGGACAGGGGGCGAAGGAGCAGTACTTC
CDR3: CASSRQGQGAKEQYF

D: TRBD2
size: few
J: TRBJ2-1
V: TRBV5-1
DNA: TGCGCCAGCAGACGGACTAGCGGGACGTACAATGAGCAGTTCTTC
CDR3: CASRRTSGTYNEQFF

D: .
size: .
J: TRBJ2-7
V: TRBV9
DNA: TGTGCCAGCAGCGTAGCTAGTAGCTACGAGCAGTACTTC
CDR3: CASSVASSYEQYF

D: TRBD1
size: .
J: TRBJ1-1
V: TRBV27
DNA: TGTGCCAGCAGTACGGAAGGACAGGCAGCTTTCTTT
CDR3: CASSTEGQAAFF

D: .
size: .
J: TRBJ1-3
V: TRBV11-3
DNA: TGTGCCAGCAGCTTGGCAGACAGAATCTCTGGAAACACCATATATTTT
CDR3: CASSLADRISGNTIYF

D: .
size: .
J: TRBJ1-1
V: TRBV7-2
DNA: TGTGCCAGCAGCCCCCGCGGGGGGCGGGGGACTGAAGCTTTCTTT
CDR3: CASSPRGGRGTEAFF

D: .
size: .
J: TRBJ2-1
V: TRBV7-9
DNA: TGTGCCAGCAGCGAACTAGGGGACCCAGGGGTCTTC
CDR3: CASSELGDPGVF

D: TRBD2
size: .
J: TRBJ2-1
V: TRBV7-2
DNA: TGTGCCAGCAGCTTAGAGGCTAGCGGGGGATACAATGAGCAGTTCTTC
CDR3: CASSLEASGGYNEQFF

D: .
size: .
J: TRBJ2-3
V: TRBV27
DNA: TGTGCCAGCAGTTTATCGATTAGCGGCTCGGACCCCAGGGATACGCAGTATTTT
CDR3: CASSLSISGSDPRDTQYF

D: .
size: .
J: TRBJ1-2
V: TRBV9
DNA: TGTGCCAGCAGCGTAGCGGGGGATTATGGCTACACCTTC
CDR3: CASSVAGDYGYTF

D: .
size: .
J: TRBJ2-1
V: TRBV7-6
DNA: TGTGCCAGCAGCTTCCAGCCAACAGGAGTCAATGAGCAGTTCTTC
CDR3: CASSFQPTGVNEQFF

D: .
size: .
J: TRBJ1-4
V: TRBV29-1
DNA: TGCAGCGTCACCACACAGGGTGGGAGTGAAAAACTGTTTTTT
CDR3: CSVTTQGGSEKLFF

D: TRBD1
size: .
J: TRBJ1-1
V: TRBV9
DNA: TGTGCCAGCAGTCGGACAGGGGTCACTGAAGCTTTCTTT
CDR3: CASSRTGVTEAFF

D: TRBD2
size: .
J: TRBJ2-1
V: TRBV7-3
DNA: TGTGCCAGCAGCCCGAGACTAGCGGGGAGGAATGAGCAGTTCTTC
CDR3: CASSPRLAGRNEQFF

D: TRBD1
size: .
J: TRBJ1-1
V: TRBV29-1
DNA: TGCAGCGTATTGACAGGGGGCGAGACCGAAGCTTTCTTT
CDR3: CSVLTGGETEAFF

D: .
size: few
J: TRBJ2-5
V: TRBV4-3
DNA: TGCGCCAGCAGCCAAGATTTTCGGCAGGGGAAAGAGACCCAGTACTTC
CDR3: CASSQDFRQGKETQYF

D: .
size: .
J: TRBJ1-5
V: TRBV2
DNA: TGTGCCAGCCGCTCCGCTACAAGGGGGGGCAGGAGGCCCCAGCATTTT
CDR3: CASRSATRGGRRPQHF

D: .
size: .
J: TRBJ1-2
V: TRBV2
DNA: TGTGCCAGCACTCGGGATCCTTTCGTGGACTATGGCTACACCTTC
CDR3: CASTRDPFVDYGYTF

D: TRBD1
size: once
J: TRBJ2-5
V: TRBV11-3
DNA: TGTGCCAGCAGCTTACAGGGGGAAGAGACCCAGTACTTC
CDR3: CASSLQGEETQYF

D: TRBD1
size: .
J: TRBJ1-2
V: TRBV5-1
DNA: TGCGCCAGCAGCTTTCCCGGGACAGGGGAGCTTATCACCTTC
CDR3: CASSFPGTGELITF

D: .
size: .
J: TRBJ2-1
V: TRBV11-3
DNA: TGTGCCAGCAGCTTAGTAGACTACAACAATGAGCAGTTCTTC
CDR3: CASSLVDYNNEQFF

D: .
size: .
J: TRBJ1-5
V: TRBV5-1
DNA: TGCGCCAGCAGCTTGATGGCAGGGGTTAAGCCCCAGCATTTT
CDR3: CASSLMAGVKPQHF

D: TRBD2
size: once
J: TRBJ2-1
V: TRBV9
DNA: TGTGCCAGCAGCGCCACTAGCGACTCCTACAATGAGCAGTTCTTC
CDR3: CASSATSDSYNEQFF

D: .
size: .
J: TRBJ1-5
V: TRBV18
DNA: TGTGCCAGCTCACCACAGGGAGGGATGGGGGGCAATCAGCCCCAGCATTTT
CDR3: CASSPQGGMGGNQPQHF

D: .
size: .
J: TRBJ1-1
V: TRBV12-5
DNA: TGTGCTAGTGGTTTAGGCGGCCGGGGCACTGAAGCTTTCTTT
CDR3: CASGLGGRGTEAFF

D: .
size: .
J: TRBJ2-7
V: TRBV5-1
DNA: TGCGCCAGCAGCTCAAGTGGAGGTTATAGCTCCTACGAGCAGTACTTC
CDR3: CASSSSGGYSSYEQYF